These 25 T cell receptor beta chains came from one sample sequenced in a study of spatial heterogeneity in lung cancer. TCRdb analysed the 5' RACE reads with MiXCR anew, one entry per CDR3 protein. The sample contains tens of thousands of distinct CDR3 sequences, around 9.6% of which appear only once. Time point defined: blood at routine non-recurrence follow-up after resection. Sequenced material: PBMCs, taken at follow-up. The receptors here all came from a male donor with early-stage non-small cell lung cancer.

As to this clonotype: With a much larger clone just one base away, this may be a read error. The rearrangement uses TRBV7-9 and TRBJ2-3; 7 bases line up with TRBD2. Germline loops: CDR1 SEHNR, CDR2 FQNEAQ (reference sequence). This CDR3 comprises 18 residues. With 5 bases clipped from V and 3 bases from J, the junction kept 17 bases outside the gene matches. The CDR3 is CASSPRLAEGPLTDTQYF. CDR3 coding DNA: TGTGCCAGCAGCCCCCGGCTAGCGGAGGGGCCTCTGACAGATACGCAGTATTTT.

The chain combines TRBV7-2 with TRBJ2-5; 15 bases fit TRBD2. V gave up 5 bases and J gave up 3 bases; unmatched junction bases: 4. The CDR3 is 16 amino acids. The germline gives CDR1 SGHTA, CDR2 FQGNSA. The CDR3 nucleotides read TGTGCCAGCAGCCCCCGGACTAGCGGGGGGGAAGAGACCCAGTACTTC. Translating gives CASSPRTSGGEETQYF.

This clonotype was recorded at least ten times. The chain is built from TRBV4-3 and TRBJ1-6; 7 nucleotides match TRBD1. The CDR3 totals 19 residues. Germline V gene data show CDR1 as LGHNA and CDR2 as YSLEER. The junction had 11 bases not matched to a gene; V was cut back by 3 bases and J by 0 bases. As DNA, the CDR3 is TGCGCCAGCAGCCAGGACCCCCCGGGACAGAGCTCCTATAATTCACCCCTCCACTTT. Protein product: CASSQDPPGQSSYNSPLHF.

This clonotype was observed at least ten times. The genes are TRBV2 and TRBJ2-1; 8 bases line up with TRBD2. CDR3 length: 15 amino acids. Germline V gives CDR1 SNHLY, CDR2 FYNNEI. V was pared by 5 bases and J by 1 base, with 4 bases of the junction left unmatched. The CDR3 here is CASSISGGSYNEQFF. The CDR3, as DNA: TGTGCCAGCAGTATAAGCGGGGGATCCTACAATGAGCAGTTCTTC.

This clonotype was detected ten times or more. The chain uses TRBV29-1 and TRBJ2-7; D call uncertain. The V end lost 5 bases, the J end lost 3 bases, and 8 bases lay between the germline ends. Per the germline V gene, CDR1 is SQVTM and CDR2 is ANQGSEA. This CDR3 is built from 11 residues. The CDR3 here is CSVYLNYEQYF. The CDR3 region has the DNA TGCAGCGTTTACCTTAACTACGAGCAGTACTTC.

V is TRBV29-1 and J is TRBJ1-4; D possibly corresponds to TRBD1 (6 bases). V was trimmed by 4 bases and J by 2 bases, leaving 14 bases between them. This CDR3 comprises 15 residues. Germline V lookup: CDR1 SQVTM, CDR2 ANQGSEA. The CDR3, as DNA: TGCAGCGTTGTCCTGTGGGGGGCTACTAATGAAAAACTGTTTTTT. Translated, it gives CSVVLWGATNEKLFF.

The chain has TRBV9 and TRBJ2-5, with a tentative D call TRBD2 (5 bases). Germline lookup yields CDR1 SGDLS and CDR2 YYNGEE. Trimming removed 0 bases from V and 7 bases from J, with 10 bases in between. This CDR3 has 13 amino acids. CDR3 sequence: CASSVEWSGTQYF. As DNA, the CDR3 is TGTGCCAGCAGCGTAGAGTGGAGCGGGACCCAGTACTTC. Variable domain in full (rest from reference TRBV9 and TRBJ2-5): DSGVTQTPKHLITATGQRVTLRCSPRSGDLSVYWYQQSLDQGLQFLIQYYNGEERAKGNILERFSAQQFPDLHSELNLSSLELGDSALYFCASSVEWSGTQYFGPGTRLLVL.

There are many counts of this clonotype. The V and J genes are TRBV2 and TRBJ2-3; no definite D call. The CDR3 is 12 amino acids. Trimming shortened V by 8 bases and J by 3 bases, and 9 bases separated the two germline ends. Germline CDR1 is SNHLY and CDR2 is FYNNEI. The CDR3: CASSFSTDTQYF. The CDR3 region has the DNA TGTGCCAGCTCGTTTTCGACAGATACGCAGTATTTT. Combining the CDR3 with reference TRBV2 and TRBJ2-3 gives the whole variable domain EPEVTQTPSHQVTQMGQEVILRCVPISNHLYFYWYRQILGQKVEFLVSFYNNEISEKSEIFDDQFSVERPDGSNFTLKIRSTKLEDSAMYFCASSFSTDTQYFGPGTRLTVL.

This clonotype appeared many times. CDR3 sequence (DNA): TGCGCCAGCAGCTTGACGGTCTTCTCGAGCTCCTACGAGCAGTACTTC. Translation: CASSLTVFSSSYEQYF. The chain couples TRBV5-1 to TRBJ2-7; D is undetermined. This CDR3 is built from 16 residues. The ends were cut back, 1 base at V and 0 bases at J, with 14 bases in the middle. From germline, CDR1 is SGHRS and CDR2 YFSETQ.

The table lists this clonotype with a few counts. CDR3 bases: TGTGCCAGCAGTTCCTGGACAGGGCAGAATGAGCAGTTCTTC. It specifies CASSSWTGQNEQFF. This chain connects TRBV6-5 to TRBJ2-1; 8 nucleotides match TRBD1. In germline, CDR1 is MNHEY, CDR2 SVGAGI. The length of the CDR3 is 14 residues. The junction had 6 bases not matched to a gene; V was cut back by 4 bases and J by 7 bases.

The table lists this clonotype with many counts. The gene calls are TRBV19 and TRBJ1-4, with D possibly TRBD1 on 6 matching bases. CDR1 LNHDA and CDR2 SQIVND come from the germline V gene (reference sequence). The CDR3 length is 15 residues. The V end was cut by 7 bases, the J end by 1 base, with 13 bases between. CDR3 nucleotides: TGTGCCAGTACACCGAGCAGGGGAACTAATGAAAAACTGTTTTTT. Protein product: CASTPSRGTNEKLFF. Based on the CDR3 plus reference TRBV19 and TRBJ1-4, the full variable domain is DGGITQSPKYLFRKEGQNVTLSCEQNLNHDAMYWYRQDPGQGLRLIYYSQIVNDFQKGDIAEGYSVSREKKESFPLTVTSAQKNPTAFYLCASTPSRGTNEKLFFGSGTQLSVL.

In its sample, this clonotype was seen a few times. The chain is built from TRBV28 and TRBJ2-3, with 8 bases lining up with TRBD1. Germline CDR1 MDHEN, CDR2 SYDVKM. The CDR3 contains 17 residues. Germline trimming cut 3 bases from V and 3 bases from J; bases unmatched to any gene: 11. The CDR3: CASSLFKQGEVTDTQYF. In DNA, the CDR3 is TGTGCCAGCAGTTTGTTCAAACAGGGGGAGGTTACAGATACGCAGTATTTT.

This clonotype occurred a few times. CDR3 sequence reads: CASSVATGEVNTQYF. The CDR3 DNA reads as TGTGCCAGCAGCGTAGCTACAGGGGAGGTAAATACGCAGTATTTT. The gene calls are TRBV9 and TRBJ2-3; a possible D gene is TRBD1 (7 bases). The CDR3 runs 15 residues. Trimming pared 0 bases from V and 7 bases from J, leaving 15 bases between. Germline V gene lookup returns CDR1 SGDLS and CDR2 YYNGEE.

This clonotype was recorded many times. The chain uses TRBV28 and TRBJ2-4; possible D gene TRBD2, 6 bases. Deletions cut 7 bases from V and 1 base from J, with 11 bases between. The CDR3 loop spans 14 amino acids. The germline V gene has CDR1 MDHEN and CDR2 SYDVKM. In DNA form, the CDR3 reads TGTGCCAGCAAGGAGGGGTACGCCAAAAACATTCAGTACTTC. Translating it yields CASKEGYAKNIQYF.

CDR3 sequence (DNA): TGTGCCAGCAGCTTAGTTGCCAGGGGGCGCGCCGGGGAGCTGTTTTTT. This codes for CASSLVARGRAGELFF. V gene TRBV7-2 combines with J gene TRBJ2-2; 8 bases are a match to TRBD1. Germline V lookup: CDR1 SGHTA, CDR2 FQGNSA. V gave up 1 base and J gave up 6 bases; unmatched junction bases: 7. The CDR3 is 16 amino acids.

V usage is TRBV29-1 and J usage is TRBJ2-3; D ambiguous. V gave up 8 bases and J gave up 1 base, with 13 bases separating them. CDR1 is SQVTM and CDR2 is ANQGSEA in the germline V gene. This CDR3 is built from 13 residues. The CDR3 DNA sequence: TGCAGCCTTAGAGAGGATGGCACAGATACGCAGTATTTT. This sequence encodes CSLREDGTDTQYF.

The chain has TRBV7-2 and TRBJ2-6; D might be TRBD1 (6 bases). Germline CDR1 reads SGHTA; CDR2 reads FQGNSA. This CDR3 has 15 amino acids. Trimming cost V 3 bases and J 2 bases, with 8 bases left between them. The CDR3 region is CASSFRGTGANVLTF. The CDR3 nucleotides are TGTGCCAGCAGCTTCAGGGGAACTGGGGCCAACGTCCTGACTTTC.

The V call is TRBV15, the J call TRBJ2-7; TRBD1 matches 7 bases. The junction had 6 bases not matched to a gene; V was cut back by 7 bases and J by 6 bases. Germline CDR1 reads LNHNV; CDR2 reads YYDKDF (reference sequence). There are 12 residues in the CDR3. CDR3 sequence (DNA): TGTGCCACCAACAGGGGATGGGGCGAGCAGTACTTC. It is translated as CATNRGWGEQYF.

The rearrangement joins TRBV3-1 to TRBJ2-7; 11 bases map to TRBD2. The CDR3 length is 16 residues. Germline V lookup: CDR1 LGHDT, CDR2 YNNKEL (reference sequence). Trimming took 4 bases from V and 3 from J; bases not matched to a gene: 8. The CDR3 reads CASSREGTSGYYEQYF. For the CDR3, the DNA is TGTGCCAGCAGCCGCGAAGGGACTAGCGGCTACTACGAGCAGTACTTC.

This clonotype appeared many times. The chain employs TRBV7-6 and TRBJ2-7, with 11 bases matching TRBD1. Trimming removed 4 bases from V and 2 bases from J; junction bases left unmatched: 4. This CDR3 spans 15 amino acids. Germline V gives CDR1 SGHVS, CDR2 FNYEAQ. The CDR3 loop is CASSSGTGGTYEQYF. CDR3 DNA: TGTGCCAGCAGCTCCGGGACAGGGGGTACCTACGAGCAGTACTTC. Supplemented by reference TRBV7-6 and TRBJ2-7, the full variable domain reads GAGVSQSPRYKVTKRGQDVALRCDPISGHVSLYWYRQALGQGPEFLTYFNYEAQQDKSGLPNDRFSAERPEGSISTLTIQRTEQRDSAMYRCASSSGTGGTYEQYFGPGTRLTVT.

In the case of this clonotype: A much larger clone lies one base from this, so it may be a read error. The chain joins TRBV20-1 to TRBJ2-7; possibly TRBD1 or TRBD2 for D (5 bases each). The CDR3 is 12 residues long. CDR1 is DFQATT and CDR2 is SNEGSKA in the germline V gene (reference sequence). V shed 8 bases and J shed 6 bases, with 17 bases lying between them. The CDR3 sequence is CSTQSEGPEQYF. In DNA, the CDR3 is TGCAGTACTCAATCCGAGGGACCCGAGCAGTACTTC.

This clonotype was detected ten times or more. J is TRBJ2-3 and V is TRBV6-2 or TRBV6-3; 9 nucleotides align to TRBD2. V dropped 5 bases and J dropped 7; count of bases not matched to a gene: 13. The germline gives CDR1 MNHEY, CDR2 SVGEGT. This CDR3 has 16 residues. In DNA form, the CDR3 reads TGTGCCAGCAGTCCCCCCGGCGGGGGGGCCTGGAATACGCAGTATTTT. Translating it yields CASSPPGGGAWNTQYF.

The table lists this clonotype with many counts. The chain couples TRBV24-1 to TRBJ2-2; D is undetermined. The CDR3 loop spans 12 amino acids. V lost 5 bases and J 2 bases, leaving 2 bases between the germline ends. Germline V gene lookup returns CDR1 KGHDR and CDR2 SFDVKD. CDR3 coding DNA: TGTGCCACCAGTGTTAACACCGGGGAGCTGTTTTTT. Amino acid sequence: CATSVNTGELFF.

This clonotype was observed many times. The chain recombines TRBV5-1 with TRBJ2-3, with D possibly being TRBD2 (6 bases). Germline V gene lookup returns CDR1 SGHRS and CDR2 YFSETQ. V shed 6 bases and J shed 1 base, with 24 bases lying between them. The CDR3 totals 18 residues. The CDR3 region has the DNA TGCGCCAGCACGCCCCGGGGCCGGCCCGGGGAGGGCACAGATACGCAGTATTTT. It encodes CASTPRGRPGEGTDTQYF. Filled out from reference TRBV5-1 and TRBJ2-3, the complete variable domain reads KAGVTQTPRYLIKTRGQQVTLSCSPISGHRSVSWYQQTPGQGLQFLFEYFSETQRNKGNFPGRFSGRQFSNSRSEMNVSTLELGDSALYLCASTPRGRPGEGTDTQYFGPGTRLTVL.

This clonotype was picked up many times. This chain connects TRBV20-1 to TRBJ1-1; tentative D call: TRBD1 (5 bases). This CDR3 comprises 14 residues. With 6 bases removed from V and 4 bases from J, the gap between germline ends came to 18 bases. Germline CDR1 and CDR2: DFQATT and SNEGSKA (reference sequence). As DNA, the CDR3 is TGCAGTGCACTCCGTGGGGGAGGAGGCACTGAAGCTTTCTTT. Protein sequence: CSALRGGGGTEAFF.